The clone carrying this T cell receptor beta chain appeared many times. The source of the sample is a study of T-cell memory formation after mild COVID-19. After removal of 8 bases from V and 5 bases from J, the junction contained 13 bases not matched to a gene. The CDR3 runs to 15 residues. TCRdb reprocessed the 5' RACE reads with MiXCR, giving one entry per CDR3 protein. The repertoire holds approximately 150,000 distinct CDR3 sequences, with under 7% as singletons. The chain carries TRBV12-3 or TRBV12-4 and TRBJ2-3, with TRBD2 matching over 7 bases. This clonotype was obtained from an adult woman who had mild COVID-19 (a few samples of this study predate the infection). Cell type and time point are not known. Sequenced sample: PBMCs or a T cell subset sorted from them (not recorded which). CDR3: CASPGIAGVLDTQYF. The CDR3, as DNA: TGTGCCAGCCCGGGGATTGCGGGAGTCTTAGATACGCAGTATTTT.